These 8 T cell receptor beta chains were sequenced from one sample in a study of T cell changes during pregnancy in multiple sclerosis. TCRdb's copy holds only in-frame clones and misses some; the assay was immunoSEQ multiplex PCR. Among over 60,000 clones listed, 91% were seen once. The sequenced sample was peripheral blood, obtained in the third trimester of pregnancy. Receptors were obtained from a female donor in good health, enrolled as a control in a pregnancy study.

V gene TRBV6-6 combines with J gene TRBJ2-3; 8 nucleotides match TRBD2. The CDR3 totals 14 residues. The germline V gene has CDR1 MNHNY and CDR2 SVGAGI (reference sequence). V lost 4 bases, J lost 2 bases, and 2 bases stayed unmatched. The CDR3 is CASSLLAVTDTQYF. Written as DNA, the CDR3 is TGTGCCAGCAGTTTACTAGCGGTCACAGATACGCAGTATTTT.

This sequence joins TRBV2 and TRBJ2-6; maybe TRBD1 (6 bases). CDR3 length: 15 residues. V was shortened by 7 bases and J by 5 bases, with 15 bases between the two germline ends. Germline CDR1 SNHLY, CDR2 FYNNEI. CDR3 loop: CASKIEQGRANVLTF. The DNA for the CDR3 is TGTGCCAGCAAAATCGAGCAGGGGAGGGCCAACGTCCTGACTTTC. The whole variable domain, filled in from reference TRBV2 and TRBJ2-6, reads EPEVTQTPSHQVTQMGQEVILRCVPISNHLYFYWYRQILGQKVEFLVSFYNNEISEKSEIFDDQFSVERPDGSNFTLKIRSTKLEDSAMYFCASKIEQGRANVLTFGAGSRLTVL.

The chain employs TRBV19 and TRBJ2-3; weak D call: TRBD1 (6 bases). Germline V gives CDR1 LNHDA, CDR2 SQIVND (reference sequence). V lost 2 bases, J lost 8 bases, and 11 bases lay in between. The CDR3 covers 13 residues. This CDR3 reads CASSIRQGSTQYF. The CDR3 DNA sequence: TGTGCCAGTAGTATAAGGCAGGGGTCTACGCAGTATTTT.

The chain joins TRBV18 to TRBJ2-3; 14 nucleotides match TRBD2. The CDR3 length is 16 residues. Losses at the gene ends were 4 bases for V and 5 bases for J; bases not matched to a gene: 5. In germline, CDR1 is KGHSH, CDR2 LQKENI. This chain's CDR3 is CASSLGTSGSLDTQYF. The CDR3 DNA is TGTGCCAGCTCACTCGGGACTAGCGGGAGTCTAGATACGCAGTATTTT.

There are a few counts of this clone. V usage is TRBV4-3 and J usage is TRBJ1-1; D remains ambiguous. Germline CDR1 reads LGHNA; CDR2 reads YSLEER. The germline V and J ends were trimmed by 0 bases and 5 bases, with 13 bases remaining between them. The length of the CDR3 is 15 residues. The CDR3 DNA is TGCGCCAGCAGCCAAGATCAACAGATTTTAACTGAAGCTTTCTTT. As protein: CASSQDQQILTEAFF.

The chain carries TRBV6-6 and TRBJ2-5; D is unresolved. Germline V gene data show CDR1 as MNHNY and CDR2 as SVGAGI (reference sequence). The CDR3 has 14 residues. Trimming cost V 6 bases and J 2 bases, with 13 bases left between them. In DNA, the CDR3 is TGTGCCAGCAGCATCCAGGCTCTACAAGAGACCCAGTACTTC. Translated: CASSIQALQETQYF.

J is TRBJ1-1 and V is TRBV5-1, with 8 nucleotides matching TRBD1. J was trimmed by 4 bases and V by 0 bases; bases with no gene match: 11. The CDR3 is 17 amino acids. CDR1 is SGHRS and CDR2 is YFSETQ in the germline V gene. The CDR3 loop reads CASSLAAGGSLITEAFF. CDR3 sequence (DNA): TGCGCCAGCAGCTTGGCGGCAGGGGGCTCGTTGATCACTGAAGCTTTCTTT.

In this sample, this clone turned up once. CDR3 sequence: CASSLYSGGDNYGYTF. Written as DNA, the CDR3 is TGTGCCAGCAGCTTATATTCGGGGGGTGATAACTATGGCTACACCTTC. The chain uses TRBV7-9 and TRBJ1-2, with a possible D match to TRBD1 (5 bases). Between the trimmed V and J ends, which lost 2 bases and 1 base, there was a span of 14 bases. Germline assignment: CDR1 SEHNR and CDR2 FQNEAQ (reference sequence). The CDR3 extends over 16 amino acids.